This T cell receptor (beta chain) came from a study of T-cell memory formation after mild COVID-19. Study overall: TCR clusters mostly belonged to single donors.

Study results and limitations: Contracting CD8+ clones were enriched in EMRA, CD4+ mainly in CM and EM.

Each CDR3 protein is one row after TCRdb ran MiXCR on the 5' RACE reads. The profile shows some 180,000 distinct CDR3 sequences, roughly 18% of them singletons. Many counts were recorded for this clonotype. What it binds is not known. The CDR3 is made up of 15 amino acids. V trimming: 2 bases; J trimming: 4 bases; junction bases outside the gene matches: 1. Germline lookup yields CDR1 SGHRS and CDR2 YFSETQ. The source is a man between 18 and 29 years old who had mild COVID-19 (a few samples of this study predate the infection). Cell type and time point are not known. The sequenced material came from PBMCs or a T cell subset sorted from them (not recorded which). This chain connects TRBV5-1 to TRBJ2-1; 12 nucleotides agree with TRBD2. As DNA, the CDR3 is TGCGCCAGCAGCTTCGGGACTAGCGGGTACAATGAGCAGTTCTTC. Amino acid sequence: CASSFGTSGYNEQFF.